These 30 T cell receptor beta chains came from one sample sequenced in a study of OX40 agonist ivuxolimab in advanced cancers. Method: immunoSEQ multiplex PCR; TCRdb's copy keeps in-frame clones and lacks some. The data contain tens of thousands of clones, approximately 90% of them singletons. This specimen was CD4+ or CD8+ T cells sorted from blood, taken in a trial of the OX40 agonist ivuxolimab. The origin of the receptors is an adult with an advanced solid tumor such as melanoma, head and neck, liver or kidney cancer.

V is TRBV14 and J is TRBJ2-5; D gene uncertain. V lost 3 bases and J 5 bases, leaving 10 bases between the germline ends. This CDR3 has 13 amino acids. The germline CDR1 and CDR2 sequences are SGHDN and FVKESK. In nucleotides, the CDR3 is TGTGCCAGCAGCCAGATGTATACGGAGACCCAGTACTTC. It encodes CASSQMYTETQYF.

The gene calls are TRBV18 and TRBJ2-1; D unclear. Germline V gene sequence: CDR1 KGHSH, CDR2 LQKENI. Trimming removed 3 bases at V and 6 bases at J, with 12 bases between. CDR3 size: 14 residues. Written as DNA, the CDR3 is TGTGCCAGCTCACCCGACTCGCTTGGCAATGAGCAGTTCTTC. Translation gives CASSPDSLGNEQFF.

The chain carries TRBV30 and TRBJ1-3; tentative D call: TRBD1 (5 bases). Germline loops: CDR1 GTSNPN, CDR2 SVGIG (reference sequence). Trimming pared 5 bases from V and 0 bases from J, leaving 8 bases between. CDR3 size: 13 residues. CDR3 DNA sequence: TGTGCCTGGGGGACCGACTCTGGAAACACCATATATTTT. Protein sequence: CAWGTDSGNTIYF.

This clone is a singleton in its sample. The chain joins TRBV7-2 to TRBJ1-1; D ambiguous. From germline, CDR1 is SGHTA and CDR2 FQGNSA. Trimming took 1 base from V and 0 from J, leaving 6 bases between them. The CDR3 is made up of 14 amino acids. CDR3 sequence (DNA): TGTGCCAGCAGCTTAGTAAGTCTGAACACTGAAGCTTTCTTT. This gives the protein CASSLVSLNTEAFF.

This clone came up once. J is TRBJ2-5 and V is TRBV11-3, with TRBD1 as a possible D gene (6 bases). V shed 3 bases and J shed 2 bases, with 10 bases lying between them. CDR3 length: 14 residues. The V gene's germline CDR1 is SGHNT and CDR2 YENEEA. The CDR3 spells CASSLGARQETQYF. CDR3 bases: TGTGCCAGCAGCTTGGGGGCTAGGCAAGAGACCCAGTACTTC. The whole variable domain, remainder taken from reference TRBV11-3 and TRBJ2-5, is EAGVVQSPRYKIIEKKQPVAFWCNPISGHNTLYWYLQNLGQGPELLIRYENEEAVDDSQLPKDRFSAERLKGVDSTLKIQPAELGDSAVYLCASSLGARQETQYFGPGTRLLVL.

The gene calls are TRBV30 and TRBJ1-1; 10 nucleotides align to TRBD1. In germline, CDR1 is GTSNPN, CDR2 SVGIG (reference sequence). This CDR3 region has 15 residues. The V and J ends lost 4 bases and 5 bases, in that order; junction bases with no gene match: 10. This chain's CDR3 is CAWKTRQGAGTEAFF. The CDR3 bases are TGTGCCTGGAAGACCCGACAGGGGGCTGGGACTGAAGCTTTCTTT.

The rearrangement joins TRBV18 to TRBJ1-6, with 7 bases identical to TRBD1. The junction had 4 bases not matched to a gene; V was cut back by 3 bases and J by 5 bases. CDR3 length: 15 amino acids. CDR1 and CDR2 from the germline V gene are KGHSH and LQKENI. The CDR3: CASSPITGDNSPLHF. Here the CDR3 DNA reads TGTGCCAGCTCACCCATTACAGGGGATAATTCACCCCTCCACTTT.

The chain uses TRBV5-3 and TRBJ2-4; 9 bases line up with TRBD1. TRBV5-3 is recorded as an ORF, its role being uncertain. With 6 bases clipped from V and 0 bases from J, the junction kept 13 bases outside the gene matches. CDR3 length: 18 residues. The CDR3 DNA sequence: TGTGCCAGAACCCAGGGACAGGGAGAGATACTAGCCAAAAACATTCAGTACTTC. Protein sequence: CARTQGQGEILAKNIQYF.

The chain is built from TRBV10-3 and TRBJ2-1; 10 positions match TRBD2. CDR3 length: 16 amino acids. Trimming took 5 bases from V and 6 from J; bases not matched to a gene: 10. The germline V gene encodes CDR1 ENHRY and CDR2 SYGVKD. The CDR3 spells CAISSGGGLASNEQFF. The CDR3 DNA reads TGTGCCATCAGTTCGGGTGGGGGACTAGCGTCCAATGAGCAGTTCTTC.

This rearrangement joins TRBV5-1 to TRBJ2-2, with TRBD1 matching over 7 bases. The CDR3 has 15 residues. The germline gives CDR1 SGHRS, CDR2 YFSETQ. Trimming cost V 3 bases and J 6 bases; bases outside gene matches: 8. CDR3 amino acids: CASSSGQTGAGELFF. As DNA, the CDR3 is TGCGCCAGCAGCTCCGGACAAACAGGGGCCGGGGAGCTGTTTTTT. The full variable domain, with the rest looked up from reference TRBV5-1 and TRBJ2-2, is KAGVTQTPRYLIKTRGQQVTLSCSPISGHRSVSWYQQTPGQGLQFLFEYFSETQRNKGNFPGRFSGRQFSNSRSEMNVSTLELGDSALYLCASSSGQTGAGELFFGEGSRLTVL.

The chain joins TRBV20-1 to TRBJ1-4; no clear D gene. CDR1 and CDR2 (germline): DFQATT, SNEGSKA (reference sequence). The CDR3 loop spans 10 amino acids. The V end lost 6 bases, the J end lost 8 bases, and 7 bases lay between the germline ends. CDR3 residues: CSAPGEKLFF. For the CDR3, the DNA is TGCAGTGCGCCAGGCGAAAAACTGTTTTTT.

The genes are TRBV6-5 and TRBJ2-7; D not certain. The CDR3 sequence is 15 residues long. With 6 bases removed from V and 0 bases from J, the gap between germline ends came to 15 bases. CDR1 and CDR2 from the germline V gene are MNHEY and SVGAGI. CDR3 nucleotides: TGTGCCAGCAGCCGTACTGAAACGGGCTCCTACGAGCAGTACTTC. Translating it yields CASSRTETGSYEQYF.

The rearrangement joins TRBV2 to TRBJ1-4; D may be TRBD1 (5 bases). Germline V lookup: CDR1 SNHLY, CDR2 FYNNEI. This CDR3 is 13 amino acids long. V lost 6 bases and J lost 5, with 10 bases in between. The chain's CDR3 is CASRRGPNEKLFF. Written as DNA, the CDR3 is TGTGCCAGCAGAAGGGGTCCGAATGAAAAACTGTTTTTT.

The chain links TRBV10-3 to TRBJ2-1; TRBD2 aligns across 8 bases. Per germline, CDR1 ENHRY and CDR2 SYGVKD. V lost 9 bases and J lost 0; bases outside the gene matches: 7. The CDR3 runs to 15 residues. Written as DNA, the CDR3 is TGTGCCATTAGAGGGAGCGGGAGCTCCTACAATGAGCAGTTCTTC. Translating it yields CAIRGSGSSYNEQFF.

The chain employs TRBV9 and TRBJ2-7, with D maybe TRBD1 (6 bases). V shed 4 bases and J shed 5 bases, with 13 bases lying between them. From germline, CDR1 is SGDLS and CDR2 YYNGEE. The CDR3 loop spans 13 amino acids. CDR3: CASSRTGSDEQYF. The CDR3 DNA reads TGTGCCAGCAGCAGAACAGGGAGCGACGAGCAGTACTTC. Full variable domain (missing parts from reference TRBV9 and TRBJ2-7): DSGVTQTPKHLITATGQRVTLRCSPRSGDLSVYWYQQSLDQGLQFLIQYYNGEERAKGNILERFSAQQFPDLHSELNLSSLELGDSALYFCASSRTGSDEQYFGPGTRLTVT.

DNA for the CDR3: TGTGCCAGCAGCGACGTGGGGCACAAGAACATTCAGTACTTC. Translating it yields CASSDVGHKNIQYF. This rearrangement joins TRBV7-9 to TRBJ2-4; D might be TRBD1 (5 bases). This CDR3 comprises 14 residues. Trimming pared 5 bases from V and 7 bases from J, leaving 15 bases between. The germline CDR1 and CDR2 sequences are SEHNR and FQNEAQ (reference sequence).

The rearrangement uses TRBV18 and TRBJ2-7; D not resolved. Trimming left V 2 bases short and J 0 bases short, with 11 bases between. Germline values: CDR1 KGHSH, CDR2 LQKENI. There are 15 residues in the CDR3. The CDR3: CASSPSTVSSYEQYF. CDR3 nucleotide sequence: TGTGCCAGCTCACCATCAACGGTAAGCTCCTACGAGCAGTACTTC. Based on the CDR3 plus reference TRBV18 and TRBJ2-7, the full variable domain is NAGVMQNPRHLVRRRGQEARLRCSPMKGHSHVYWYRQLPEEGLKFMVYLQKENIIDESGMPKERFSAEFPKEGPSILRIQQVVRGDSAAYFCASSPSTVSSYEQYFGPGTRLTVT.

The V gene is TRBV6-5, the J gene TRBJ1-3; D is uncertain. CDR1 and CDR2 from the germline V gene are MNHEY and SVGAGI. This CDR3 comprises 15 residues. V was pared by 0 bases and J by 2 bases, with 8 bases between. The CDR3, as DNA: TGTGCCAGCAGTTACTCTAGGCAGGCTGGAAACACCATATATTTT. It translates to CASSYSRQAGNTIYF.

The V and J genes are TRBV4-1 and TRBJ2-7; D gene uncertain. Germline V gene data show CDR1 as MGHRA and CDR2 as YSYEKL. This CDR3 has 16 amino acids. Deletions cut 1 base from V and 3 bases from J, with 16 bases between. The CDR3 reads CASSQAKDPTGYEQYF. In DNA, the CDR3 is TGCGCCAGCAGCCAAGCCAAGGACCCGACGGGCTACGAGCAGTACTTC.

The chain is built from TRBV28 and TRBJ2-3, with 11 bases matching TRBD2. The CDR3 runs to 15 residues. The V gene's germline CDR1 is MDHEN and CDR2 SYDVKM. The ends lost 3 bases at V and 7 bases at J; junction bases unmatched: 6. The CDR3 DNA reads as TGTGCCAGCAGTTTTGTTAGCGGGAGGGCGTATACGCAGTATTTT. Its translation: CASSFVSGRAYTQYF.

The chain links TRBV11-2 to TRBJ2-5; D call uncertain. The V gene lost 0 bases and the J gene lost 2 bases, with 13 bases spanning the gap. The germline V gene encodes CDR1 SGHAT and CDR2 FQNNGV. CDR3 length: 16 amino acids. DNA for the CDR3: TGTGCCAGCAGCTTAGATCCAGGCGCAGTACAAGAGACCCAGTACTTC. Its protein product is CASSLDPGAVQETQYF.

CDR3 region: CASSDGGEQYF. The CDR3 coding sequence is TGTGCCAGCAGTGACGGCGGCGAGCAGTACTTC. This chain links TRBV2 with TRBJ2-7; D uncertain. Trimming shortened V by 3 bases and J by 6 bases, and 6 bases separated the two germline ends. The CDR3 sequence is 11 residues long. Germline V gene sequence: CDR1 SNHLY, CDR2 FYNNEI.

This sequence joins TRBV4-3 and TRBJ2-5; 10 bases are a match to TRBD2. This CDR3 spans 16 amino acids. V shed 1 base and J 6 bases; nucleotides not matched to a gene: 8. CDR1 and CDR2 from the germline V gene are LGHNA and YSLEER. In DNA form, the CDR3 reads TGCGCCAGCAGCCAAGTTTCTAGCGGGAGATCGAAGACCCAGTACTTC. Translation gives CASSQVSSGRSKTQYF.

V and J are TRBV6-1 and TRBJ2-7; D gene unclear. Germline V gene lookup returns CDR1 MNHNS and CDR2 SASEGT. The germline V and J ends were trimmed by 4 bases and 5 bases, with 6 bases remaining between them. The CDR3 extends over 11 amino acids. CDR3 loop: CASSVFHEQYF. The CDR3 coding sequence is TGTGCCAGCAGTGTGTTTCACGAGCAGTACTTC.

V usage is TRBV4-3 and J usage is TRBJ1-4; D is unclear. CDR1 and CDR2 from the germline V gene are LGHNA and YSLEER. The CDR3 length is 16 residues. Trimming removed 4 bases from V and 5 bases from J, with 17 bases in between. The CDR3 DNA reads TGCGCCAGCAGCCTTAGAGGGTCAGCGGGAAATGAAAAACTGTTTTTT. It codes for CASSLRGSAGNEKLFF.

To note about this clone: Other DNA sequences in the sample encode the same CDR3. The V gene is TRBV6-5, the J gene TRBJ1-5; D gene unclear. V was shortened by 0 bases and J by 3 bases, with 9 bases between the two germline ends. CDR1 and CDR2 (germline): MNHEY, SVGAGI. The CDR3 contains 15 residues. The CDR3 sequence: CASSYSSSSNQPQHF. CDR3 sequence (DNA): TGTGCCAGCAGTTACTCGTCCAGCTCCAATCAGCCCCAGCATTTT.

This clone was counted once. Within the sample, other DNA sequences also encode this same CDR3. The chain recombines TRBV10-3 with TRBJ2-1, with 14 bases identical to TRBD2. V shed 6 bases and J 13 bases; nucleotides not matched to a gene: 14. The CDR3 is 16 residues long. Germline V gene lookup returns CDR1 ENHRY and CDR2 SYGVKD. The CDR3 region has the DNA TGTGCCATCAGGGGGACTAGCGGGAGTATAGGAGGTGAACAGTTCTTC. It is translated as CAIRGTSGSIGGEQFF.

This sequence joins TRBV5-1 and TRBJ2-1; 10 bases are shared with TRBD2. The J segment lost 7 bases and the V segment lost 0 bases, leaving 4 bases of the junction unmatched. The CDR3 has 15 residues. From germline, CDR1 is SGHRS and CDR2 YFSETQ. CDR3 loop: CASSLVLAGVNEQFF. The CDR3 DNA follows: TGCGCCAGCAGCTTGGTCCTAGCGGGAGTAAATGAGCAGTTCTTC.

This chain uses TRBV29-1 with TRBJ2-7; no definite D call. The V gene lost 4 bases and the J gene lost 1 base, with 5 bases spanning the gap. There are 11 residues in the CDR3. Germline V CDR1 and CDR2: SQVTM, ANQGSEA. CDR3 nucleotide sequence: TGCAGCGTTGTAAGATCCTACGAGCAGTACTTC. As protein: CSVVRSYEQYF.

The V call is TRBV27, the J call TRBJ2-7, with D perhaps being TRBD1 or TRBD2 (6 bases each). The CDR3 is 14 residues long. Germline values: CDR1 MNHEY, CDR2 SMNVEV (reference sequence). Trimming left V 8 bases short and J 5 bases short, with 19 bases between. The CDR3 protein is CASSTGASLNEQYF. CDR3 coding DNA: TGTGCCAGCTCAACGGGGGCTAGTCTGAACGAGCAGTACTTC.